These 4 T cell receptor beta chains were sequenced from one sample in a study of T cell repertoires in aging, cancer and after chemotherapy (dated by TCRdb to the late 2010s). TCR beta rearrangements were amplified from genomic DNA extracted from peripheral blood rather than from sorted cells or RNA. The sequencer was an Illumina MiSeq. Rearranged TRB sequences spanning V, D and J segments were amplified by multiplex touch-down PCR using a mixed TRB-A/B primer pool. Through fastp at Q25 and MiXCR, TCRdb rebuilt clones from the public reads, retaining in-frame beta chains. Rows with one shared CDR3 protein collapse into an entry with the most common genes and DNA. This sample comprises over 10,000 distinct CDR3 sequences, around 20% of them detected only once. The ten largest clones add up to over 5.5% of the sample. Sequences were obtained from blood. The receptors derive from a human donor in good health.

This clonotype was recorded at least ten times. The CDR3 loop reads CASKKEEGKSSYEQYF. The CDR3 DNA sequence: TGTGCCAGTAAAAAGGAGGAGGGGAAGAGCTCCTACGAGCAGTACTTC. The V call is TRBV19, the J call TRBJ2-7; maybe TRBD2 (6 bases). The CDR3 has 16 amino acids. Germline V lookup: CDR1 LNHDA, CDR2 SQIVND (reference sequence). Trimming removed 7 bases at V and 0 bases at J, with 19 bases between.

Within the sample, this clonotype is medium-sized. The chain uses TRBV30 and TRBJ1-2; perhaps TRBD1 as D (5 bases). V was cut by 0 bases and J by 4 bases, with 9 bases left in between. CDR1 is GTSNPN, CDR2 SVGIG, per germline (reference sequence). This CDR3 region has 13 residues. The CDR3 coding sequence is TGTGCCTGGAGTGTAGGGGCTGGCTATGGCTACACCTTC. Translation: CAWSVGAGYGYTF.

By frequency in the sample, this clonotype is medium-sized. The rearrangement uses TRBV6-5 and TRBJ1-2; D not certain. The germline V and J ends were trimmed by 6 bases and 7 bases, with 12 bases remaining between them. The V gene's germline CDR1 is MNHEY and CDR2 SVGAGI. There are 12 residues in the CDR3. CDR3 loop: CASSGGSGGYTF. The CDR3 bases are TGTGCCAGCAGCGGAGGGTCAGGTGGCTACACCTTC.

There are a few counts of this clonotype. V and J are TRBV5-6 and TRBJ2-3; 7 bases align to TRBD1. The CDR3 has 14 residues. The germline gives CDR1 SGHDT, CDR2 YYEEEE. V was pared by 2 bases and J by 5 bases, with 5 bases of the junction left unmatched. In DNA, the CDR3 is TGTGCCAGCAGCTTCGGACAGGTTGGAGATACGCAGTATTTT. Its translation is CASSFGQVGDTQYF.